This T cell receptor (beta chain) was recovered during a study of cytomegalovirus exposure and HLA in healthy donors. Study-wide context: Within an early data release were 65 million to 90 million unique TCRs drawn from HLA-typed donors. General study results and limits: The authors reported that TCR beta sequences could predict HLA-A and HLA-B alleles. These predictions were accurate for most subjects in the first cohort.

With 60 Vbeta and 13 Jbeta primers, the PCR was carried out. TCRdb's copy holds only in-frame clones and misses some; the assay was immunoSEQ multiplex PCR. The sample contains 30,000 to 40,000 clones, approximately 74% of which appear only once. V lost 6 bases to trimming and J lost 6 bases; unmatched junction nucleotides: 10. The CDR3 sequence is 15 residues long. CDR1 and CDR2 from the germline V gene are MNHNY and SVGAGI (reference sequence). By share, this clone ranks as medium-sized. Its antigen is unidentified. Donors had nominal health at sampling but likely had unrecorded immune exposures. This sequence joins TRBV6-6 and TRBJ2-3, with 9 bases lining up with TRBD2. The sequence came from a man aged 25-40 years in good health and CMV-seronegative. Sequenced material: PBMCs. Written as DNA, the CDR3 is TGTGCCAGCAGCCCGACTAGCGGAGAAGGTGATACGCAGTATTTT. Protein product: CASSPTSGEGDTQYF.